The 13 T cell receptor beta chains below come from one sample, sequenced in a study of cytomegalovirus exposure and HLA in healthy donors (dated by TCRdb to 2016 to 2017). Receptors were amplified or captured by the immunoSEQ multiplex PCR assay. TCRdb stores this immuneACCESS table with in-frame sequences only. Part of the clones is absent; in the studies checked, under half of the shortfall reflects unresolved V genes, and no reason is known for the rest. The table for this sample lists roughly 50,000 clones; roughly 93% of them were counted only once. The ten largest clonotypes hold 1.7% of the sample. Sample: PBMCs. Source of these receptors: a woman between 18 and 29 years old in good health and CMV-seropositive.

This clone has just one count. The chain combines TRBV5-4 with TRBJ2-5; possibly TRBD2 for D (5 bases). Germline CDR1 and CDR2: SGHNT and YYREEE (reference sequence). V was shortened by 1 base and J by 5 bases, with 9 bases between the two germline ends. The CDR3 totals 13 residues. CDR3: CASSLPRGETQYF. The CDR3 bases are TGTGCCAGCAGCTTGCCCCGCGGGGAGACCCAGTACTTC.

The DNA for the CDR3 is TGTGCCAGCAGCGGAGGGTATTTAGAGACCCAGTACTTC. This encodes CASSGGYLETQYF. The chain is built from TRBV7-6 and TRBJ2-5, with D tentatively TRBD2 (6 bases). Trimming cost V 5 bases and J 4 bases, with 11 bases left between them. CDR3 length: 13 residues. Germline assignment: CDR1 SGHVS and CDR2 FNYEAQ.

In this sample, this clone turned up once. The CDR3 reads CAIRASGGKDEQFF. CDR3 sequence (DNA): TGTGCCATCAGGGCTAGCGGGGGGAAGGATGAGCAGTTCTTC. V and J are TRBV10-3 and TRBJ2-1; 11 nucleotides agree with TRBD2. With 6 bases clipped from V and 8 bases from J, the junction kept 6 bases outside the gene matches. The germline V gene has CDR1 ENHRY and CDR2 SYGVKD. The CDR3 is made up of 14 amino acids.

The V gene is TRBV7-9, the J gene TRBJ1-2; tentative D call: TRBD1 (5 bases). Trimming removed 5 bases at V and 1 base at J, with 14 bases between. Germline assignment: CDR1 SEHNR and CDR2 FQNEAQ (reference sequence). The CDR3 contains 15 residues. CDR3 DNA sequence: TGTGCCAGCAGCCACAGGTCGCGGAATAACTATGGCTACACCTTC. Protein sequence: CASSHRSRNNYGYTF.

The gene calls are TRBV9 and TRBJ1-1; D possibly corresponds to TRBD1 (6 bases). Germline V gives CDR1 SGDLS, CDR2 YYNGEE. The CDR3 is 16 amino acids. Between the trimmed V and J ends, which lost 2 bases and 5 bases, there was a span of 19 bases. CDR3 sequence: CASSVDGDTSKTEAFF. As DNA, the CDR3 is TGTGCCAGCAGCGTCGATGGGGACACGAGTAAGACTGAAGCTTTCTTT.

The rearrangement links TRBV7-2 to TRBJ2-4, with D maybe TRBD2 (7 bases). The ends were cut back, 5 bases at V and 0 bases at J, with 14 bases in the middle. The germline CDR1 and CDR2 sequences are SGHTA and FQGNSA. The CDR3 runs 16 residues. The CDR3 coding sequence is TGTGCCAGCAGCCCAAGGGGGGGGAGAGCCAAAAACATTCAGTACTTC. It yields the protein CASSPRGGRAKNIQYF.

This clone was recorded a few times. J is TRBJ1-1 and V is TRBV29-1; D is possibly TRBD1 (5 bases). The germline CDR1 and CDR2 sequences are SQVTM and ANQGSEA. Trimming shortened V by 7 bases and J by 7 bases, and 13 bases separated the two germline ends. The CDR3 spans 11 residues. This chain's CDR3 is CSAHGGDEAFF. The DNA of the CDR3 is TGCAGCGCTCACGGAGGGGATGAAGCTTTCTTT. Full variable domain (remainder filled in from reference TRBV29-1 and TRBJ1-1): SAVISQKPSRDICQRGTSLTIQCQVDSQVTMMFWYRQQPGQSLTLIATANQGSEATYESGFVIDKFPISRPNLTFSTLTVSNMSPEDSSIYLCSAHGGDEAFFGQGTRLTVV.

V and J are TRBV9 and TRBJ1-2; TRBD1 might be the D (5 bases). V was shortened by 0 bases and J by 2 bases, with 8 bases between the two germline ends. The CDR3 extends over 14 amino acids. Per germline, CDR1 SGDLS and CDR2 YYNGEE. The CDR3, as DNA: TGTGCCAGCAGCGTAGGGGGCTCCAACTATGGCTACACCTTC. It translates to CASSVGGSNYGYTF.

DNA for the CDR3: TGTGCCAGCAGTCAGTTCGTGCTAGCGGGGGGGGAGCTGTTTTTT. Residues: CASSQFVLAGGELFF. V and J are TRBV7-3 and TRBJ2-2; 9 nucleotides agree with TRBD2. With V trimmed by 6 bases and J by 8 bases, 10 bases remained unmatched. The CDR3 is 15 amino acids. Per germline, CDR1 SGHTA and CDR2 FQGTGA.

The rearrangement joins TRBV9 to TRBJ2-1, with 9 nucleotides matching TRBD1. The V and J ends lost 2 bases and 7 bases, in that order; junction bases with no gene match: 10. CDR3 length equals 16 residues. The germline V gene has CDR1 SGDLS and CDR2 YYNGEE. The CDR3 nucleotides read TGTGCCAGCAGCGTCCTCGGGACAGGGTCTCAAAATGAGCAGTTCTTC. Amino acids: CASSVLGTGSQNEQFF.

In nucleotides, the CDR3 is TGTGCCAGCAGCCAAGATCGGGGGACAGGAGGAAACACCATATATTTT. Encoded protein: CASSQDRGTGGNTIYF. This chain joins TRBV4-2 and TRBJ1-3; the match to TRBD1 covers 8 bases. Germline V lookup: CDR1 LGHNA, CDR2 YNFKEQ. The length of the CDR3 is 16 residues. V shed 0 bases and J 4 bases; nucleotides not matched to a gene: 5.

The chain uses TRBV5-4 and TRBJ1-1, with TRBD1 matching over 7 bases. CDR3 length equals 16 residues. Trimming removed 0 bases from V and 3 bases from J; junction bases left unmatched: 8. Germline-derived CDR1 and CDR2 are SGHNT and YYREEE (reference sequence). CDR3 in amino acids: CASSLGRGQPYTEAFF. The CDR3 DNA sequence: TGTGCCAGCAGCTTGGGGAGGGGACAGCCATACACTGAAGCTTTCTTT.

The chain is built from TRBV7-9 and TRBJ2-7; 7 bases line up with TRBD2. The CDR3 has 16 amino acids. The V and J ends lost 1 base and 2 bases, in that order; junction bases with no gene match: 8. Germline V lookup: CDR1 SEHNR, CDR2 FQNEAQ (reference sequence). The CDR3 DNA follows: TGTGCCAGCAGCTTAGGGGCTAAGGCGGGGGCCTACGAGCAGTACTTC. Translating gives CASSLGAKAGAYEQYF.